The text below deals with one TCR beta chain. This clone was observed once. Its antigen target is currently unknown. No base quality values were provided; no much bigger clone lies one nucleotide off. The sample originates from a study of T cells in localized non-small cell lung cancer (dated by TCRdb to 2020 to 2021). For context, the study as a whole: Comparing tumors with uninvolved tumor-adjacent lungs, the study looked at the T cell repertoires of 200 to 250 patients with early-stage NSCLC. The cohort comprised roughly 240 treatment-naïve NSCLC patients with resected, localized lung tumors. Of the NSCLC patients, over 120 were male and about 97 were female, and the mean age was approximately 66 years.

General conclusions and limits of the study: Because multi-region tumor sequencing was not performed, intratumor heterogeneity could not be ruled out. A median of roughly 58 of the top 100 tumor clones were detected in paired uninvolved adjacent lung, and around 30 of these tumor clones were also found among the top 100 clones of the paired uninvolved adjacent lung. Uninvolved tumor-adjacent lung showed the highest T cell clonality, higher than tumor, which suggests more focused antigenic responses in the uninvolved tumor-adjacent lung. Longer overall survival was associated with higher blood T cell density, whereas shorter survival was associated with higher adjacent-lung clonality. Because the study design was exploratory, TCR variables were selected using unadjusted p-values without false-discovery rate correction.

TCR beta CDR3 regions were sequenced from DNA using the immunoSEQ Assay. Per the source publication's procedure: To compute T cell density, TCR beta template counts were normalized to usable DNA, which was estimated by amplifying housekeeping genes. Richness was estimated using the preseqR package, with extrapolation to 400,000 templates for PBMC samples and to 120,000 templates for tissue samples. Clonality was taken to be one minus Pielou's evenness. Differential abundance testing on productive amino-acid clonotypes, with a minimum total count of 5 and an alpha of 0.1, was used to identify tissue-enriched TCRs. Repertoire overlap between compartments was quantified with the Jaccard Index and Morisita Overlap Index. GLIPH grouped TCR beta CDR3s together with public tetramer-defined viral CDR3s, and a viral motif had to include at least three viral sequences and also show V-gene enrichment. Held by TCRdb, this immuneACCESS table contains in-frame sequences only and omits some clones. Under half of the omission traces to an unresolved V gene where checked; the cause of the rest is unknown. The D gene and trimming were derived from the DNA, and the V and J assignments and clone size from that table. The sample table holds about 1,400 clones, of which roughly 25% were seen once. The biggest ten clones account for about 19% of the sample.

Two independent pathologists confirmed that the uninvolved adjacent lung, which was taken at least 2 cm from the tumor margin, was free of atypia. At diagnosis, peripheral blood, uninvolved tumor-adjacent lung and tumor were collected and were preserved as a mix of fresh-frozen and FFPE material. The CDR1 and CDR2 encoded by the germline V gene are SGHRS and YFSETQ. There are 15 amino acids in the CDR3, from cysteine to phenylalanine inclusive. Here the CDR3 DNA is all that survives: 45 bases in frame from base 1. V is reduced by 6 bases and J by 8 bases, leaving a spacing of 20 bases between them. Specimen: normal lung tissue next to the tumor, collected before any cancer treatment. The V and J segments used are TRBV5-1 and TRBJ1-4; the D region possibly corresponds to TRBD1 (6 bases align). The TCR originated in a man aged 35 to 70 with stage II squamous cell lung carcinoma. Here is the DNA: TGCGCCAGCACCGCCCTAGGGGGAACGGGGGAAAAACTGTTTTTT. The translation is CASTALGGTGEKLFF.